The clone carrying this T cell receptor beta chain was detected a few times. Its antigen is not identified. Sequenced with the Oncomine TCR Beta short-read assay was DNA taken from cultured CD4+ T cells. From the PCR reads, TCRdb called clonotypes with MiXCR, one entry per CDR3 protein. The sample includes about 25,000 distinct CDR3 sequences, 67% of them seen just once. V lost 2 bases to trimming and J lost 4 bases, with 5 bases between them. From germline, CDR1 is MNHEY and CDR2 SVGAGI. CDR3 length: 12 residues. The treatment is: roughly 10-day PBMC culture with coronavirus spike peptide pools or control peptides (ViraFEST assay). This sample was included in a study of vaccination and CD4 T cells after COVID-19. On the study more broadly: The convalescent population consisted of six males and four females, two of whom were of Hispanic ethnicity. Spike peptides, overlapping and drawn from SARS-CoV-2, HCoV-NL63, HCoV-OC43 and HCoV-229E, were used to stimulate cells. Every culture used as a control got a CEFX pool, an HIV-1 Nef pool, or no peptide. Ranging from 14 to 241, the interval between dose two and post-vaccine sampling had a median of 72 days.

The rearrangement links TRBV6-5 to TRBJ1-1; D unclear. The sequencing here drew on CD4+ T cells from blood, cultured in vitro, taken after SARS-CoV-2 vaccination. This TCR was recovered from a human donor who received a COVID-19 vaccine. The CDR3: CASSYLVTEAFF. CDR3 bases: TGTGCCAGCAGTTACCTTGTCACTGAAGCTTTCTTT.